The 5 T cell receptor beta chains presented below share a single source sample, sequenced in a study of shared clonotypes between healthy human individuals. The protocol was immunoSEQ multiplex PCR, while the TCRdb copy is restricted to in-frame clones and leaves out a portion. The sample shows roughly 700,000 clones, about 90% of them seen only once. Source material: memory CD8+ T cells from PBMCs. Subset here: CD45RO+ cells pooled with CCR7-negative TemRA cells. These receptors were obtained from a man aged 18 to 35 in good health. Some clones in this sample may be carry-over from other donors' samples.

The chain uses TRBV28 and TRBJ2-3; the match to TRBD2 covers 15 bases. Per germline, CDR1 MDHEN and CDR2 SYDVKM. The CDR3 loop spans 18 amino acids. V shed 6 bases and J 6 bases; nucleotides not matched to a gene: 13. The DNA for the CDR3 is TGTGCCAGCAGAACTCCTTGGACTAGCGGGAGGGCAAGGGATACGCAGTATTTT. Translated, it gives CASRTPWTSGRARDTQYF.

This chain joins TRBV7-6 and TRBJ2-7; 10 bases are a match to TRBD1. Germline V lookup: CDR1 SGHVS, CDR2 FNYEAQ. The CDR3 is 16 residues long. V shed 1 base and J 3 bases; nucleotides not matched to a gene: 6. CDR3 nucleotide sequence: TGTGCCAGCAGCTTAGACGGCGGACAGGGGGACTACGAGCAGTACTTC. This encodes CASSLDGGQGDYEQYF.

Note on this clone: A junction boundary mismatches the germline segment, possibly from a read error. J is TRBJ2-3 and V is TRBV2, with 7 bases lining up with TRBD1. Germline-derived CDR1 and CDR2 are SNHLY and FYNNEI. The CDR3 has 11 amino acids. The CDR3 reads CASSPGTVPGF. The CDR3 nucleotides are TGTGCCAGCAGCCCCGGGACAGTCCCCGGGTTT.

The chain joins TRBV5-5 to TRBJ2-1, with a possible D match to TRBD2 (5 bases). The CDR3 is made up of 14 amino acids. V lost 0 bases to trimming and J lost 7 bases, with 11 bases between them. Looked up from germline, CDR1 is SGHKS and CDR2 is YYEKEE (reference sequence). The CDR3 loop is CASSLGTGRNEQFF. The CDR3 DNA reads as TGTGCCAGCAGCTTGGGGACTGGGAGAAATGAGCAGTTCTTC.

This chain uses TRBV5-5 with TRBJ2-1; D is unclear. Trimming stripped 1 base from V and 7 bases from J, with 3 bases between. The V gene's germline CDR1 is SGHKS and CDR2 YYEKEE (reference sequence). The CDR3 length is 11 residues. The CDR3 DNA reads TGTGCCAGCAGCTTGAATAATGAGCAGTTCTTC. Protein: CASSLNNEQFF.